Included here is one T cell receptor beta chain sequence, with context. Its antigen is currently not known. Base qualities are not provided; no much larger clone lies one nucleotide away. V lost 2 bases and J lost 9 bases; the stretch between them is 19 bases long. The CDR3 numbers 15 residues from cysteine through phenylalanine. The kept DNA is CDR3 alone, 45 bases in frame from the first base. Based on the germline V gene, the CDR1 and CDR2 sequences are MNHEY and SVGAGI. This record belongs to a study of T cells in Graves' hyperthyroidism and ophthalmopathy (dated by TCRdb to 2018 to 2020). Broadly, across the study: Peripheral blood samples were taken at initial diagnosis, before any treatment was given. Prospective prediction of ophthalmopathy was tested in an independent validation cohort of approximately 19 hyperthyroidism patients and roughly 16 patients who later progressed to ophthalmopathy. To identify TCR V-J signatures that set the groups apart, the researchers used a discovery cohort of 95 to 100 patients, made up of 40 to 45 with Graves' ophthalmopathy and around 58 with stable Graves' hyperthyroidism. In addition, the study compared T-cell repertoires in thyroid tissue and in blood from five to seven Graves' hyperthyroidism patients. Once sampling was done, hyperthyroidism patients were given methimazole at a starting dose of 30 mg daily, whereas ophthalmopathy patients were given high-dose intravenous methylprednisolone. The roughly 100 discovery patients were randomly divided into training and test sets at a 7:3 ratio. The paper reports TCR Vbeta CDR3 sequencing of some 140 peripheral blood samples: 40 to 45 ophthalmopathy, over 70 hyperthyroidism and 17 progressor patients. On the study overall, not on this receptor specifically: A model built on a 13 V-J signature distinguished ophthalmopathy from stable hyperthyroidism, reaching about 88% sensitivity and approximately 83% specificity in cross-validation and 80%/75% in testing. In validation, the model predicted progression to ophthalmopathy with around 71% sensitivity and approximately 72% specificity, a median of approximately 6.7 months before onset. Most expanded thyroid clonotypes (frequency above 0.001) were also detected in blood, suggesting blood repertoires may reflect thyroid immune responses. No statistical method was used to set the sample size in advance, and investigators knew the group allocation.

The TCR beta CDR3 regions were amplified from RNA transcripts. A first-round RT-PCR of the TCR CDR3 used the HTBI primer set with the Qiagen OneStep RT-PCR kit. Libraries were constructed in a second round of multiplex PCR, after which size selection and purification were carried out. Sequencing of the libraries was done on an Illumina HiSeq2000 using paired-end 100 bp reads. The authors' analysis ran thus. SOAPnuke was used to process the raw data, throwing out any read that contained adapters or uncalled bases, had a mean Phred below 15, or lacked an exact constant-primer or identifier match. COPE v1.2.5 was used to merge high-quality paired reads, and clonotypes were defined as unique nucleotide sequences. MiTCR v1.1 was used to align clonotypes to the IMGT TRBV, TRBD and TRBJ reference segments. The analysis was restricted to V-J combinations with a frequency above 0.0001, which together covered 98% to 99.2% of the repertoires. The TCS score was defined as the ratio of F50 (clonal expansion) to E x V (chaos), calculated using BLOSUM62-based TCRdist between CDR3 peptides within each V-J. Welch's t-statistics and random forest reduced roughly 500 V-J features to roughly 13, which were used in a naive Bayes classifier (R e1071). TCRdb trimmed the raw reads at Q25, called clones with MiXCR and kept productive beta chains. Each CDR3 protein gets just one entry, which takes the most common genes and DNA from the rows behind it. Here the V and J calls rest on TCRdb's processing, not on the authors' analysis. In this sample the table shows 250,000 to 300,000 distinct CDR3 sequences, roughly a fifth of which occur a single time. The ten largest clonotypes hold under 45% of the sample.

Ophthalmopathy patients had moderately to severely active disease, with a Clinical Activity Score of 3 or more, a NOSPECS grade of 4 or more, and a disease duration of less than 3 months. Exclusion was applied to patients with uncontrolled infections, other autoimmune diseases, pregnancy or lactation. Diagnoses were based on clinical symptoms, serum thyroxine and TRAb, thyroid ultrasound and orbital computed tomography. PBMCs were separated from roughly 9.3 ml of fresh peripheral blood using Ficoll-Paque density gradient centrifugation. Total RNA was extracted using Trizol reagent, and RNA quality was assessed on an Agilent 2100 Bioanalyzer.

The sequenced material came from blood. This clonotype was obtained from a middle-aged man with Graves' ophthalmopathy. The rearrangement joined TRBV6-5 to TRBJ1-2; the D gene is unclear. The DNA sequence is as follows: TGTGCCAGCAGTTACGTTGGGCGAGGGTCTAATCGCTACACCTTC. This sequence encodes CASSYVGRGSNRYTF.